The sequence of this T cell receptor beta chain was determined in a study of cytomegalovirus exposure and HLA in healthy donors. Donors counted as nominally healthy when sampled, yet unrecorded immune exposures were likely. As for this clone: Antigen unknown.

Study-wide results and caveats: Later work found most CMV-associated TCR beta chains apparently HLA-restricted.

The study ran its PCR with 60 Vbeta and 13 Jbeta primers. The repertoire was sequenced with immunoSEQ multiplex PCR; TCRdb's copy has only in-frame clones and lacks some. The sample yields about 97,000 clones, around 85% seen once. The sequenced material came from PBMCs. This clonotype originated in a man in his forties or fifties in good health and CMV-seropositive.

CDR3: CASSEAGRVEAFF. The CDR3 nucleotides are TGTGCCAGCAGTGAAGCCGGGCGGGTTGAAGCTTTCTTT. The V gene is TRBV2, the J gene TRBJ1-1; D unresolved. CDR1 SNHLY and CDR2 FYNNEI come from the germline V gene. The CDR3 has 13 amino acids. V dropped 0 bases and J dropped 7 bases, with 9 bases sitting between them.